One and the same sample provided the 32 T cell receptor beta chains below, sequenced in a study of T cell responses to AZD1222 COVID-19 vaccine. Measured with immunoSEQ multiplex PCR; TCRdb has only the in-frame clones, and not every one. The data contain 150,000 or so clones, 85% to 95% of them singletons. The starting material was peripheral blood, obtained on day 0 of MenACWY control vaccination. The source of these receptors is an adult in good health.

The rearrangement joins TRBV18 to TRBJ2-2; D possibly corresponds to TRBD2 (6 bases). Germline V lookup: CDR1 KGHSH, CDR2 LQKENI. This CDR3 has 14 residues. V was pared by 5 bases and J by 2 bases, with 9 bases between. The CDR3: CASSGRGNTGELFF. CDR3 nucleotide sequence: TGTGCCAGCTCAGGGCGGGGAAACACCGGGGAGCTGTTTTTT.

The chain recombines TRBV5-1 with TRBJ2-7; D not resolved. Germline V lookup: CDR1 SGHRS, CDR2 YFSETQ. CDR3 length: 14 amino acids. Trimming cost V 2 bases and J 2 bases, with 11 bases left between them. In nucleotides, the CDR3 is TGCGCCAGCAGCTTAGGTAAATACACCTACGAGCAGTACTTC. It specifies CASSLGKYTYEQYF. Variable domain in full (rest from reference TRBV5-1 and TRBJ2-7): KAGVTQTPRYLIKTRGQQVTLSCSPISGHRSVSWYQQTPGQGLQFLFEYFSETQRNKGNFPGRFSGRQFSNSRSEMNVSTLELGDSALYLCASSLGKYTYEQYFGPGTRLTVT.

The genes are TRBV5-1 and TRBJ2-1; perhaps D is TRBD1 or TRBD2 (6 bases each). Germline V lookup: CDR1 SGHRS, CDR2 YFSETQ. Trimming removed 0 bases at V and 5 bases at J, with 9 bases between. The CDR3 length is 14 residues. CDR3 loop: CASSLDGGHNEQFF. As DNA, the CDR3 is TGCGCCAGCAGCTTGGATGGGGGGCACAATGAGCAGTTCTTC. Combining the CDR3 with reference TRBV5-1 and TRBJ2-1 gives the whole variable domain KAGVTQTPRYLIKTRGQQVTLSCSPISGHRSVSWYQQTPGQGLQFLFEYFSETQRNKGNFPGRFSGRQFSNSRSEMNVSTLELGDSALYLCASSLDGGHNEQFFGPGTRLTVL.

This clone was counted a single time. This chain connects TRBV29-1 to TRBJ1-2, with no clear D. The germline V and J ends were trimmed by 2 bases and 8 bases, with 18 bases remaining between them. The CDR3 runs to 14 residues. Germline loops: CDR1 SQVTM, CDR2 ANQGSEA. CDR3 loop: CSVELDDVAVGYTF. The CDR3, as DNA: TGCAGCGTTGAACTCGATGATGTGGCAGTAGGCTACACCTTC. Together with reference TRBV29-1 and TRBJ1-2, the CDR3 gives the full variable domain: SAVISQKPSRDICQRGTSLTIQCQVDSQVTMMFWYRQQPGQSLTLIATANQGSEATYESGFVIDKFPISRPNLTFSTLTVSNMSPEDSSIYLCSVELDDVAVGYTFGSGTRLTVV.

The sample holds many counts of this clone. The V call is TRBV4-1, the J call TRBJ2-1, with D tentatively TRBD1 or TRBD2 (5 bases each). Per the germline V gene, CDR1 is MGHRA and CDR2 is YSYEKL. V was pared by 6 bases and J by 8 bases, with 20 bases between. The CDR3 consists of 15 residues. The CDR3 is CASRSEDIPLDEQFF. The CDR3 DNA reads as TGCGCCAGCAGGTCGGAGGACATCCCCTTGGATGAGCAGTTCTTC.

A note on this clone: One end of the junction does not line up with germline, which may come from a read error. The rearrangement joins TRBV7-3 to TRBJ2-1; D is uncertain. Germline-derived CDR1 and CDR2 are SGHTA and FQGTGA. This CDR3 spans 11 amino acids. The CDR3 coding sequence is TGTGCCAGCAGCTCCAACAATGAGCAGTTCTTC. This codes for CASSSNNEQFF.

This clone was detected only once. The genes are TRBV6-5 and TRBJ2-2; tentative D call: TRBD2 (6 bases). The CDR3 runs to 12 residues. Germline V lookup: CDR1 MNHEY, CDR2 SVGAGI. V lost 8 bases and J 6 bases, leaving 10 bases between the germline ends. The CDR3 DNA is TGTGCCAGCGGGCCGGGGGCCGGGGAGCTGTTTTTT. This sequence encodes CASGPGAGELFF.

The rearrangement joins TRBV14 to TRBJ2-1; TRBD2 agrees at 13 bases. CDR1 and CDR2 (germline): SGHDN, FVKESK. This CDR3 is built from 13 residues. Trimming cost V 8 bases and J 8 bases; bases outside gene matches: 3. The chain's CDR3 is CASRTSGSHEQFF. The CDR3 DNA follows: TGTGCCAGCCGGACTAGCGGGAGCCATGAGCAGTTCTTC.

This chain connects TRBV15 to TRBJ2-7; D not resolved. The V and J ends lost 0 bases and 3 bases respectively, with 9 bases between them. The germline V gene encodes CDR1 LNHNV and CDR2 YYDKDF (reference sequence). CDR3 length: 14 residues. CDR3 amino acids: CATSRDKGNYEQYF. DNA for the CDR3: TGTGCCACCAGCAGAGATAAGGGCAACTACGAGCAGTACTTC.

The gene calls are TRBV19 and TRBJ1-2, with 11 bases identical to TRBD1. V shed 8 bases and J 3 bases; nucleotides not matched to a gene: 2. CDR1 and CDR2 from the germline V gene are LNHDA and SQIVND (reference sequence). The CDR3 covers 13 residues. CDR3 loop: CASRDRGYYGYTF. CDR3 nucleotide sequence: TGTGCCAGTCGGGACAGGGGGTACTATGGCTACACCTTC. Looking up the rest from reference TRBV19 and TRBJ1-2 gives the full variable domain: DGGITQSPKYLFRKEGQNVTLSCEQNLNHDAMYWYRQDPGQGLRLIYYSQIVNDFQKGDIAEGYSVSREKKESFPLTVTSAQKNPTAFYLCASRDRGYYGYTFGSGTRLTVV.

The chain couples TRBV18 to TRBJ1-4; TRBD1 might be the D (5 bases). The CDR3 extends over 15 amino acids. Trimming took 3 bases from V and 1 from J, leaving 9 bases between them. The V gene's germline CDR1 is KGHSH and CDR2 LQKENI. In DNA, the CDR3 is TGTGCCAGCTCACCCGACAGACTAACTAATGAAAAACTGTTTTTT. Translated: CASSPDRLTNEKLFF.

V usage is TRBV7-2 and J usage is TRBJ2-7; D perhaps matches TRBD1 (5 bases). Germline loops: CDR1 SGHTA, CDR2 FQGNSA. This CDR3 region has 14 residues. V was clipped by 0 bases and J by 2 bases, with 8 bases between them. CDR3 nucleotides: TGTGCCAGCAGCTTAGCACCAGGGACCTACGAGCAGTACTTC. Amino acids: CASSLAPGTYEQYF. The variable domain in full, with the rest retrieved from reference TRBV7-2 and TRBJ2-7, is GAGVSQSPSNKVTEKGKDVELRCDPISGHTALYWYRQSLGQGLEFLIYFQGNSAPDKSGLPSDRFSAERTGGSVSTLTIQRTQQEDSAVYLCASSLAPGTYEQYFGPGTRLTVT.

V and J are TRBV19 and TRBJ1-1, with D possibly being TRBD1 (6 bases). This CDR3 contains 14 residues. Germline CDR1 and CDR2: LNHDA and SQIVND (reference sequence). V was pared by 4 bases and J by 0 bases, with 9 bases between. In DNA, the CDR3 is TGTGCCAGTAGTAGTCGGGGGCTGAACACTGAAGCTTTCTTT. Amino acid sequence: CASSSRGLNTEAFF.

For this clone: A much larger clone differs from this one at a single base, so this may be a read error. The gene calls are TRBV2 and TRBJ1-6, with TRBD1 identical over 8 bases. The germline V gene has CDR1 SNHLY and CDR2 FYNNEI. Trimming removed 5 bases from V and 7 bases from J; junction bases left unmatched: 4. This CDR3 is 14 amino acids long. CDR3 amino acids: CASSSTGDNSPLHF. Here the CDR3 DNA reads TGTGCCAGCAGTTCGACAGGGGACAATTCACCCCTCCACTTT. Together with reference TRBV2 and TRBJ1-6, the CDR3 gives the full variable domain: EPEVTQTPSHQVTQMGQEVILRCVPISNHLYFYWYRQILGQKVEFLVSFYNNEISEKSEIFDDQFSVERPDGSNFTLKIRSTKLEDSAMYFCASSSTGDNSPLHFGNGTRLTVT.

The chain uses TRBV2 and TRBJ1-6; D might be TRBD1 (5 bases). The ends were cut back, 8 bases at V and 2 bases at J, with 10 bases in the middle. The germline V gene has CDR1 SNHLY and CDR2 FYNNEI. This CDR3 comprises 14 residues. The CDR3 reads CASGQTAYNSPLHF. The CDR3, as DNA: TGTGCCAGCGGGCAGACAGCCTATAATTCACCCCTCCACTTT. Supplemented by reference TRBV2 and TRBJ1-6, the full variable domain reads EPEVTQTPSHQVTQMGQEVILRCVPISNHLYFYWYRQILGQKVEFLVSFYNNEISEKSEIFDDQFSVERPDGSNFTLKIRSTKLEDSAMYFCASGQTAYNSPLHFGNGTRLTVT.

This clone was observed a single time. The chain carries TRBV28 and TRBJ2-7; the D gene could be TRBD1 or TRBD2 (5 bases each). Trimming stripped 1 base from V and 4 bases from J, with 23 bases between. The CDR3 totals 18 residues. Germline-derived CDR1 and CDR2 are MDHEN and SYDVKM. This CDR3 is CASSLFGVGRAVSYEQYF. DNA for the CDR3: TGTGCCAGCAGTTTATTCGGGGTTGGCAGGGCAGTTTCTTACGAGCAGTACTTC.

V usage is TRBV7-9 and J usage is TRBJ1-4, with D possibly TRBD1 on 5 matching bases. CDR1 and CDR2 (germline): SEHNR, FQNEAQ (reference sequence). The CDR3 is 15 residues long. V was pared by 7 bases and J by 7 bases, with 19 bases between. The CDR3 DNA follows: TGTGCCAGCATCAGTAGGCAGGGATCGGCTGAAAAACTGTTTTTT. Protein: CASISRQGSAEKLFF. Combining the CDR3 with reference TRBV7-9 and TRBJ1-4 gives the whole variable domain DTGVSQNPRHKITKRGQNVTFRCDPISEHNRLYWYRQTLGQGPEFLTYFQNEAQLEKSRLLSDRFSAERPKGSFSTLEIQRTEQGDSAMYLCASISRQGSAEKLFFGSGTQLSVL.

V usage is TRBV7-8 and J usage is TRBJ1-5; no clear D. Trimming removed 1 base from V and 8 bases from J, with 15 bases in between. The CDR3 totals 15 residues. CDR1 is SGHVS and CDR2 is FQNEAQ in the germline V gene. The CDR3 region is CASSLGVRGWEPQHF. DNA for the CDR3: TGTGCCAGCAGCTTAGGCGTCCGGGGTTGGGAGCCCCAGCATTTT. The variable domain in full, completed from reference TRBV7-8 and TRBJ1-5, reads GAGVSQSPRYKVAKRGQDVALRCDPISGHVSLFWYQQALGQGPEFLTYFQNEAQLDKSGLPSDRFFAERPEGSVSTLKIQRTQQEDSAVYLCASSLGVRGWEPQHFGDGTRLSIL.

This clone showed up just once. CDR3 DNA: TGTGCCAGTAGTATCCCGGCGGTACTCTCTGGAAACACCATATATTTT. Amino acid sequence: CASSIPAVLSGNTIYF. This sequence joins TRBV19 and TRBJ1-3; D is unclear. The CDR3 extends over 16 amino acids. V was trimmed by 3 bases and J by 0 bases, leaving 12 bases between them. CDR1 is LNHDA and CDR2 is SQIVND in the germline V gene (reference sequence).

The genes are TRBV7-9 and TRBJ1-5, with D unresolved. The CDR3 covers 15 residues. Trimming removed 5 bases at V and 5 bases at J, with 16 bases between. Germline V gene lookup returns CDR1 SEHNR and CDR2 FQNEAQ (reference sequence). The CDR3 loop reads CASSPPGSSDQPQHF. CDR3 sequence (DNA): TGTGCCAGCAGCCCTCCGGGGTCGTCGGATCAGCCCCAGCATTTT.

The chain recombines TRBV7-9 with TRBJ2-5; 8 bases agree with TRBD1. The J segment lost 3 bases and the V segment lost 3 bases, leaving 6 bases of the junction unmatched. Germline-derived CDR1 and CDR2 are SEHNR and FQNEAQ (reference sequence). The CDR3 spans 15 residues. For the CDR3, the DNA is TGTGCCAGCAGCTTTCTCGGGACAGGAAAAGAGACCCAGTACTTC. Amino acid sequence: CASSFLGTGKETQYF. Drawing the rest from reference TRBV7-9 and TRBJ2-5, the complete variable domain is DTGVSQNPRHKITKRGQNVTFRCDPISEHNRLYWYRQTLGQGPEFLTYFQNEAQLEKSRLLSDRFSAERPKGSFSTLEIQRTEQGDSAMYLCASSFLGTGKETQYFGPGTRLLVL.

The genes are TRBV2 and TRBJ1-4; 7 bases match TRBD1. V shed 5 bases, J shed 5 bases, and the junction held 8 bases outside the gene matches. The length of the CDR3 is 15 residues. Per germline, CDR1 SNHLY and CDR2 FYNNEI. The DNA of the CDR3 is TGTGCCAGCAGTCCTCGACAGGGACGAAATGAAAAACTGTTTTTT. Translated: CASSPRQGRNEKLFF.

V usage is TRBV18 and J usage is TRBJ1-5; 7 positions agree with TRBD1. After removal of 2 bases from V and 7 bases from J, the junction contained 5 bases not matched to a gene. The CDR3 is made up of 14 amino acids. The germline V gene encodes CDR1 KGHSH and CDR2 LQKENI. In DNA form, the CDR3 reads TGTGCCAGCTCACCAGAGGGGGCTGGGCAGCCCCAGCATTTT. This gives the protein CASSPEGAGQPQHF.

J is TRBJ1-2 and V is TRBV3-1 (or the pseudogene TRBV3-2), with D unclear. The germline V gene has CDR1 LGHDT and CDR2 YNNKEL (reference sequence). The CDR3 contains 15 residues. V shed 1 base and J shed 4 bases, with 13 bases lying between them. The CDR3 bases are TGTGCCAGCAGCCAAGGCAAAACATTCCCCTATGGCTACACCTTC. Amino acid sequence: CASSQGKTFPYGYTF.

CDR3 in DNA: TGTGCCTGGAGTGTTAAGGGGGGCGGTCAGCCCCAGCATTTT. Amino acids: CAWSVKGGGQPQHF. V gene TRBV30 combines with J gene TRBJ1-5; D perhaps matches TRBD1 (6 bases). CDR3 size: 14 residues. CDR1 GTSNPN and CDR2 SVGIG come from the germline V gene (reference sequence). Trimming left V 0 bases short and J 6 bases short, with 12 bases between.

The chain combines TRBV19 with TRBJ2-1; TRBD2 matches at 12 bases. The CDR3 runs to 16 residues. J lost 9 bases, V lost 6 bases, and 12 bases had no gene match. From germline, CDR1 is LNHDA and CDR2 SQIVND (reference sequence). The CDR3: CASSARLAGAYGEQFF. Here the CDR3 DNA reads TGTGCCAGTAGCGCCAGACTAGCGGGAGCTTACGGTGAGCAGTTCTTC. The whole variable domain, remainder taken from reference TRBV19 and TRBJ2-1, is DGGITQSPKYLFRKEGQNVTLSCEQNLNHDAMYWYRQDPGQGLRLIYYSQIVNDFQKGDIAEGYSVSREKKESFPLTVTSAQKNPTAFYLCASSARLAGAYGEQFFGPGTRLTVL.

The rearrangement links TRBV19 to TRBJ1-1; D gene unclear. This CDR3 spans 12 amino acids. Germline assignment: CDR1 LNHDA and CDR2 SQIVND (reference sequence). V lost 5 bases and J 3 bases, leaving 7 bases between the germline ends. This CDR3 reads CASSPYDTEAFF. The CDR3 region has the DNA TGTGCCAGTAGTCCCTATGACACTGAAGCTTTCTTT.

This clone was seen once. The CDR3 DNA follows: TGTGCCAGTGAGGCGGCAGATACGCAGTATTTT. Its protein is CASEAADTQYF. The J gene is TRBJ2-3, the V gene TRBV6-5; D call uncertain. Germline CDR1 and CDR2: MNHEY and SVGAGI. The CDR3 length is 11 residues. V lost 9 bases and J 4 bases, leaving 8 bases between the germline ends.

The chain has TRBV7-2 and TRBJ1-5, with 8 positions matching TRBD1. The CDR3 runs 14 residues. V gave up 0 bases and J gave up 5 bases; unmatched junction bases: 0. Looked up from germline, CDR1 is SGHTA and CDR2 is FQGNSA. The CDR3, as DNA: TGTGCCAGCAGCTTAGCCAGGGGGCATCAGCCCCAGCATTTT. The encoded protein is CASSLARGHQPQHF.

This rearrangement joins TRBV2 to TRBJ2-7, with TRBD2 as a possible D gene (7 bases). This CDR3 comprises 14 residues. The V gene lost 4 bases and the J gene lost 3 bases, with 13 bases spanning the gap. Germline values: CDR1 SNHLY, CDR2 FYNNEI. The CDR3: CASSVEGGGYEQYF. The CDR3 DNA reads TGTGCCAGCAGTGTGGAAGGGGGGGGCTACGAGCAGTACTTC. The full variable domain, completed using reference TRBV2 and TRBJ2-7, is EPEVTQTPSHQVTQMGQEVILRCVPISNHLYFYWYRQILGQKVEFLVSFYNNEISEKSEIFDDQFSVERPDGSNFTLKIRSTKLEDSAMYFCASSVEGGGYEQYFGPGTRLTVT.

This clone was picked up a small number of times. The chain is built from TRBV15 and TRBJ1-5; possibly TRBD1 for D (5 bases). Trimming took off 5 bases at V and 0 bases at J, with 11 bases between the two ends. The CDR3 runs 15 residues. Germline V lookup: CDR1 LNHNV, CDR2 YYDKDF (reference sequence). Written as DNA, the CDR3 is TGTGCCACCAGCGACGGGACTTATAGCAATCAGCCCCAGCATTTT. Protein: CATSDGTYSNQPQHF.

The J gene is TRBJ1-1, the V gene TRBV4-2; D gene unclear. CDR1 is LGHNA, CDR2 YNFKEQ, per germline. The CDR3 loop spans 16 amino acids. The germline V and J ends were trimmed by 0 bases and 0 bases, with 11 bases remaining between them. CDR3 loop: CASSQDGKLMNTEAFF. The DNA of the CDR3 is TGTGCCAGCAGCCAAGATGGAAAGCTCATGAACACTGAAGCTTTCTTT.